This entry lists 21 T cell receptor beta chains sequenced from one sample in a study of blood T cell repertoires in COVID-19 (dated by TCRdb to 2020 to 2021). Library method: the immunoSEQ multiplex PCR assay. The source is immuneACCESS, and TCRdb retained only in-frame sequences with V and J called. Part of the clones is not carried over; for the studies checked, unresolved V genes explain less than half of this, and the remainder is unexplained. A total of roughly 250,000 clones appear in this sample, about 83% of them only once. Less than 4.5% of the sample comes from the top ten. The sequencing input was peripheral blood. Receptor source: a man aged 50 to 59 with acute or convalescent COVID-19.

This clone was observed a few times. The chain links TRBV2 to TRBJ1-5, with 8 bases fitting TRBD1. This CDR3 is 15 amino acids long. Looked up from germline, CDR1 is SNHLY and CDR2 is FYNNEI. The ends lost 4 bases at V and 4 bases at J; junction bases unmatched: 6. CDR3 protein: CASSGGQALNQPQHF. The CDR3 region has the DNA TGTGCCAGCAGTGGGGGACAGGCACTAAATCAGCCCCAGCATTTT.

The rearrangement links TRBV5-1 to TRBJ1-4; TRBD1 is a possible D gene (6 bases). Germline CDR1 SGHRS, CDR2 YFSETQ. The CDR3 is 16 residues long. V was trimmed by 0 bases and J by 5 bases, leaving 14 bases between them. The CDR3 region is CASSLAGGQQNEKLFF. DNA of the CDR3: TGCGCCAGCAGCTTGGCCGGAGGACAGCAGAATGAAAAACTGTTTTTT.

The rearrangement joins TRBV4-2 to TRBJ2-6, with a weak D call TRBD1 (5 bases). The CDR3 has 18 amino acids. V was trimmed by 0 bases and J by 4 bases, leaving 16 bases between them. In germline, CDR1 is LGHNA, CDR2 YNFKEQ. The CDR3, as DNA: TGTGCCAGCAGCCAAGATGGGGCAGGGTCTTCAGGGGCCAACGTCCTGACTTTC. Translation: CASSQDGAGSSGANVLTF.

V usage is TRBV30 and J usage is TRBJ1-2; no firm D call. Germline values: CDR1 GTSNPN, CDR2 SVGIG (reference sequence). This CDR3 contains 12 residues. V was trimmed by 2 bases and J by 8 bases, leaving 12 bases between them. The CDR3 bases are TGTGCCTGGAGTTCGGGAAATAGGGGCTACACCTTC. This encodes CAWSSGNRGYTF.

V is TRBV3-1 (or the pseudogene TRBV3-2) and J is TRBJ1-3, with 11 bases fitting TRBD1. The V gene's germline CDR1 is LGHDT and CDR2 YNNKEL (reference sequence). CDR3 length equals 14 residues. The V and J ends lost 1 base and 8 bases, in that order; junction bases with no gene match: 1. This CDR3 reads CASSQGTGGHTIYF. The CDR3 nucleotides read TGTGCCAGCAGCCAAGGGACAGGGGGCCACACCATATATTTT.

This sequence joins TRBV10-3 and TRBJ1-3; TRBD1 agrees at 7 bases. This CDR3 contains 16 residues. Germline CDR1 reads ENHRY; CDR2 reads SYGVKD. V lost 5 bases, J lost 4 bases, and 11 bases stayed unmatched. The CDR3 region has the DNA TGTGCCATCAGTCCTCACACGACAGGGAACGGAAACACCATATATTTT. Translating it yields CAISPHTTGNGNTIYF.

The chain recombines TRBV9 with TRBJ2-7; 9 positions agree with TRBD1. The germline V gene has CDR1 SGDLS and CDR2 YYNGEE. J gave up 3 bases and V 4 bases, and 5 bases lay outside the gene matches. This CDR3 comprises 14 residues. The CDR3 DNA is TGTGCCAGCAGCACCGGACAGGGGAACTACGAGCAGTACTTC. Translation gives CASSTGQGNYEQYF.

The chain employs TRBV27 and TRBJ2-3; 7 bases are shared with TRBD2. Germline-derived CDR1 and CDR2 are MNHEY and SMNVEV (reference sequence). J lost 10 bases, V lost 2 bases, and 12 bases had no gene match. The CDR3 is 15 residues long. The CDR3 region is CASSLGAGALTAQYF. CDR3 coding DNA: TGTGCCAGCAGTTTAGGGGCGGGAGCCCTTACGGCGCAGTATTTT.

The DNA of the CDR3 is TGTGCCAGCAGTGTCCGTGGGGGGGCCAACCTTTATAGCAATCAGCCCCAGCATTTT. Amino acid sequence: CASSVRGGANLYSNQPQHF. This rearrangement joins TRBV6-1 to TRBJ1-5, with D possibly TRBD1 on 6 matching bases. This CDR3 region has 19 residues. Trimming removed 4 bases at V and 0 bases at J, with 22 bases between. Per the germline V gene, CDR1 is MNHNS and CDR2 is SASEGT.

The chain combines TRBV27 with TRBJ2-7; perhaps TRBD1 as D (5 bases). In germline, CDR1 is MNHEY, CDR2 SMNVEV (reference sequence). Between the trimmed V and J ends, which lost 2 bases and 4 bases, there was a span of 12 bases. This CDR3 is 14 amino acids long. CDR3 region: CASSLGQGVYEQYF. CDR3 coding DNA: TGTGCCAGCAGTTTAGGGCAGGGTGTGTACGAGCAGTACTTC.

The V call is TRBV3-1 (or the pseudogene TRBV3-2), the J call TRBJ1-6; D ambiguous. Germline-derived CDR1 and CDR2 are LGHDT and YNNKEL (reference sequence). The CDR3 length is 14 residues. Trimming pared 3 bases from V and 6 bases from J, leaving 9 bases between. DNA for the CDR3: TGTGCCAGCAGCCAGACTGACCCTAATTCACCCCTCCACTTT. As protein: CASSQTDPNSPLHF.

The V and J genes are TRBV2 and TRBJ2-2; 10 nucleotides match TRBD1. The ends lost 8 bases at V and 3 bases at J; junction bases unmatched: 3. This CDR3 region has 14 residues. Germline V gene sequence: CDR1 SNHLY, CDR2 FYNNEI. CDR3 loop: CASQGQGYTGELFF. CDR3 bases: TGTGCCAGCCAGGGACAGGGGTACACCGGGGAGCTGTTTTTT.

The CDR3 loop reads CASSQNLGGPSLDQPQHF. The CDR3 DNA is TGTGCCAGCAGCCAAAACCTCGGGGGGCCCAGCCTTGATCAGCCCCAGCATTTT. This sequence joins TRBV4-2 and TRBJ1-5, with D possibly matching TRBD1 (6 bases). Trimming took 2 bases from V and 5 from J, leaving 22 bases between them. From germline, CDR1 is LGHNA and CDR2 YNFKEQ. The CDR3 loop spans 18 amino acids.

The chain employs TRBV18 and TRBJ1-5, with D perhaps matching TRBD1 (6 bases). The CDR3 loop spans 17 amino acids. Germline loops: CDR1 KGHSH, CDR2 LQKENI. The V end was cut by 4 bases, the J end by 1 base, with 17 bases between. CDR3 amino acids: CASSQRGGDSSNQPQHF. CDR3 coding DNA: TGTGCCAGCTCACAGCGAGGGGGGGACTCGAGCAATCAGCCCCAGCATTTT.

The chain couples TRBV18 to TRBJ2-4; D perhaps matches TRBD1 (5 bases). From germline, CDR1 is KGHSH and CDR2 LQKENI. The length of the CDR3 is 14 residues. V was cut by 0 bases and J by 4 bases, with 7 bases left in between. The CDR3 nucleotides are TGTGCCAGCTCACCACCGGGGCAGAAAAACATTCAGTACTTC. Translated: CASSPPGQKNIQYF.

The chain has TRBV9 and TRBJ2-3, with D tentatively TRBD2 (5 bases). The CDR3 is 15 amino acids. CDR1 SGDLS and CDR2 YYNGEE come from the germline V gene. V lost 0 bases and J lost 3, with 11 bases in between. The CDR3 reads CASSVGGLMTDTQYF. CDR3 nucleotide sequence: TGTGCCAGCAGCGTAGGAGGGCTAATGACAGATACGCAGTATTTT. The whole variable domain, remainder taken from reference TRBV9 and TRBJ2-3, is DSGVTQTPKHLITATGQRVTLRCSPRSGDLSVYWYQQSLDQGLQFLIQYYNGEERAKGNILERFSAQQFPDLHSELNLSSLELGDSALYFCASSVGGLMTDTQYFGPGTRLTVL.

This chain links TRBV19 with TRBJ1-1, with 8 bases fitting TRBD1. This CDR3 region has 14 residues. The junction had 4 bases not matched to a gene; V was cut back by 7 bases and J by 0 bases. In germline, CDR1 is LNHDA, CDR2 SQIVND (reference sequence). CDR3 DNA sequence: TGTGCCAGTACCTTGACAGGGGTGAACACTGAAGCTTTCTTT. Protein: CASTLTGVNTEAFF.

In its sample, this clone was seen a few times. The junction departs from germline at one end; a sequencing error may be responsible. J is TRBJ1-5 and V is TRBV6-5; maybe TRBD1 (6 bases). The germline V gene has CDR1 MNHEY and CDR2 SVGAGI. The CDR3 contains 15 residues. CDR3 nucleotides: TGTGCCACCAGTCTCGGGGGGGGGCTCAATCAGCCCCAGCATTTT. This codes for CATSLGGGLNQPQHF.

The chain combines TRBV4-1 with TRBJ2-3, with TRBD1 matching over 8 bases. With 0 bases clipped from V and 1 base from J, the junction kept 12 bases outside the gene matches. Germline-derived CDR1 and CDR2 are MGHRA and YSYEKL. CDR3 length equals 19 residues. CDR3 sequence: CASSQDSTWRTGRTDTQYF. The CDR3 DNA reads as TGCGCCAGCAGCCAAGATAGTACGTGGAGGACAGGGCGCACAGATACGCAGTATTTT.

This clone was observed once. This chain uses TRBV7-2 with TRBJ1-5; the match to TRBD1 covers 7 bases. The CDR3 runs to 15 residues. Germline CDR1 and CDR2: SGHTA and FQGNSA. Trimming removed 6 bases from V and 5 bases from J; junction bases left unmatched: 10. CDR3 bases: TGTGCCAGCAGTCAGAACCAGGGGGTCTATCAGCCCCAGCATTTT. Amino acid sequence: CASSQNQGVYQPQHF.

J is TRBJ1-6 and V is TRBV30, with 10 bases lining up with TRBD1. This CDR3 spans 14 amino acids. In germline, CDR1 is GTSNPN, CDR2 SVGIG (reference sequence). J was trimmed by 10 bases and V by 0 bases; bases with no gene match: 3. The DNA of the CDR3 is TGTGCCTGGAGTGTATTGGACAGGGGGTCACCCCTCCACTTT. Its translation: CAWSVLDRGSPLHF.